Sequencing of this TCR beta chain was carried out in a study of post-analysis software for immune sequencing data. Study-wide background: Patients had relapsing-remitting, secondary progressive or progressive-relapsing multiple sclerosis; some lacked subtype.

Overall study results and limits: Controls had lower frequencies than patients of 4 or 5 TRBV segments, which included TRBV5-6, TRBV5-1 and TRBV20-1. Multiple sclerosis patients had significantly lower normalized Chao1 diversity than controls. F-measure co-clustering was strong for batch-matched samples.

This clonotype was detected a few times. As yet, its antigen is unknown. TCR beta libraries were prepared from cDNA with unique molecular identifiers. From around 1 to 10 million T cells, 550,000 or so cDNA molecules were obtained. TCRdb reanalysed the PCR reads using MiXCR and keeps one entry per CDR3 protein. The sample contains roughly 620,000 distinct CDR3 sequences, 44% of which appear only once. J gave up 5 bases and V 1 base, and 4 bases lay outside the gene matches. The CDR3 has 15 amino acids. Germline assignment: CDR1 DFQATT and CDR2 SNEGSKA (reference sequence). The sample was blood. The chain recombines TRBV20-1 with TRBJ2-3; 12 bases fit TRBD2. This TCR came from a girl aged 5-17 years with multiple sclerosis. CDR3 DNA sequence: TGCAGTGCTAGAGCGACTAGCGGGAGTGTAGATACGCAGTATTTT. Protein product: CSARATSGSVDTQYF.